This T cell receptor (beta chain) came from a study of CD8 T cells in Susac syndrome. Germline trimming cut 0 bases from V and 1 base from J; bases unmatched to any gene: 6. CDR1 SGHRS and CDR2 YFSETQ come from the germline V gene. The CDR3 sequence is 16 residues long. A single count supports this clonotype. Reverse transcription of about 0.45 to 1 ug RNA used random hexamers. MiXCR, applied by TCRdb to the immunoSEQ multiplex PCR reads, yields one record per CDR3 protein. The repertoire holds 100,000 to 150,000 distinct CDR3 sequences, with around 75% as singletons. The specimen was CD8+ T cells from PBMCs. This chain links TRBV5-1 with TRBJ2-7, with 8 bases matching TRBD1. The clonotype comes from a human donor with multiple sclerosis. CDR3 region: CASSLDGTGLSYEQYF. The CDR3 nucleotides read TGCGCCAGCAGCTTGGACGGGACAGGACTATCCTACGAGCAGTACTTC.